Sequencing of this TCR beta chain was carried out in a study of radiation and T cells in renal cell carcinoma. Measured with immunoSEQ multiplex PCR; TCRdb has only the in-frame clones, and not every one. The table records 150,000 or so clones, 70% to 90% of them present only once. Sample time point: baseline pretreatment blood. Sample treatment: 15 Gy SBRT to primary tumor, nephrectomy 4 weeks later. The junction had 8 bases not matched to a gene; V was cut back by 3 bases and J by 5 bases. The CDR3 is 16 residues long. Germline-derived CDR1 and CDR2 are SGHTA and FQGNSA. The source is a woman between 50 and 59 years old with renal cell carcinoma. The V gene is TRBV7-2, the J gene TRBJ2-5; 11 bases fit TRBD2. The sequencing here drew on blood, taken from a patient whose treatment included radiotherapy and nephrectomy. The CDR3, as DNA: TGTGCCAGCAGCTTGACTAGCGGGGCGTTGGGGGAGACCCAGTACTTC. Translating it yields CASSLTSGALGETQYF.